This TCR beta chain comes out of a study of blood T cell repertoires in COVID-19. Study-wide background: Samples taken during acute and convalescent COVID-19 were collected in the United States, Italy and Spain. PBMCs, B-cell-depleted T cells, or T cells provided the cDNA or gDNA that made up the material.

The method was immunoSEQ multiplex PCR; TCRdb's version includes in-frame clones alone and lacks a portion of them. This sample has 80,000 to 95,000 clones, with roughly 76% found just once. V was clipped by 4 bases and J by 5 bases; unmatched bases: 7. Germline V gene data show CDR1 as SGHTA and CDR2 as FQGNSA. The CDR3 sequence is 16 residues long. Input material: peripheral blood. This sequence joins TRBV7-2 and TRBJ2-7, with 14 bases that match TRBD2. The receptor was derived from a woman older than 75 with active or convalescent COVID-19. The CDR3 DNA follows: TGTGCCAGCAGCTGGACGACTAGCGGGGGGGCCGACGAGCAGTACTTC. It specifies CASSWTTSGGADEQYF.